A single sample is the source of the 9 T cell receptor beta chains below, sequenced in a study of T cells expressing NK-cell markers. TCRdb re-called the 5' RACE reads and shows each CDR3 protein once, DNA omitted. In total, the table holds about 300,000 distinct CDR3 sequences. Material for sequencing was blood T cells: a sorted CD56 or NKG2C T cell subset, CD4+ or CD8+ T cells, or bulk PBMC T cells (not recorded which). Receptors were obtained from a woman between 18 and 70 years old in good health.

The CDR3 region is CASRRVETQYF. V is TRBV12-3 or TRBV12-4 and J is TRBJ2-3. The length of the CDR3 is 11 residues.

This chain connects TRBV6-2 or TRBV6-3 to TRBJ2-1; TCRdb's D gene call, TRBD2, goes unchecked for lack of DNA. The germline V gene has CDR1 MNHEY and CDR2 SVGEGT. The CDR3 totals 16 residues. The CDR3 sequence: CASSYIERPSRDEQFF.

The gene calls are TRBV4-2 and TRBJ2-7; without DNA, the TCRdb call of TRBD1 cannot be checked. CDR3 length: 14 residues. In germline, CDR1 is LGHNA, CDR2 YNFKEQ. CDR3 sequence reads: CASSQDIRAYEQYF.

The V call is TRBV7-8, the J call TRBJ1-1; without DNA, the TCRdb call of TRBD1 cannot be checked. The CDR3 runs 14 residues. The germline gives CDR1 SGHVS, CDR2 FQNEAQ. The CDR3 sequence: CASSPREMNTEAFF. Drawing the rest from reference TRBV7-8 and TRBJ1-1, the complete variable domain is GAGVSQSPRYKVAKRGQDVALRCDPISGHVSLFWYQQALGQGPEFLTYFQNEAQLDKSGLPSDRFFAERPEGSVSTLKIQRTQQEDSAVYLCASSPREMNTEAFFGQGTRLTVV.

V gene TRBV6-5 combines with J gene TRBJ1-2. The CDR3 contains 16 residues. Germline V gene data show CDR1 as MNHEY and CDR2 as SVGAGI. This chain's CDR3 is CASSYSQSRFGYGYTF.

The chain uses TRBV20-1 and TRBJ1-4. The CDR3 totals 14 residues. The germline CDR1 and CDR2 sequences are DFQATT and SNEGSKA (reference sequence). The CDR3 region is CSAREATRNEKLFF.

Here the CDR3 reads CATTEGTGAYKSYNEQFF. This rearrangement joins TRBV15 to TRBJ2-1; with no DNA, the TCRdb D assignment of TRBD1 cannot be verified. Per germline, CDR1 LNHNV and CDR2 YYDKDF (reference sequence). The CDR3 totals 18 residues.

The rearrangement uses TRBV15 and TRBJ2-5; TCRdb's D gene call, TRBD1, goes unchecked for lack of DNA. The length of the CDR3 is 15 residues. Per germline, CDR1 LNHNV and CDR2 YYDKDF (reference sequence). The CDR3 loop reads CATSNTGQFIETQYF.

This sequence joins TRBV27 and TRBJ2-7; the D gene TCRdb calls, TRBD1, cannot be checked with no DNA. The germline gives CDR1 MNHEY, CDR2 SMNVEV (reference sequence). The CDR3 covers 11 residues. CDR3 loop: CASSLRGEQYF.